A single sample gave rise to the 30 T cell receptor beta chains below, sequenced in a study of tumor-infiltrating lymphocytes in localized non-small cell lung cancer. Method: immunoSEQ multiplex PCR; TCRdb's copy keeps in-frame clones and lacks some. Seen here are 3,500 to 4,000 clones, roughly 60% observed once, and the top ten hold about 13%. The sample consisted of uninvolved lung tissue not adjacent to the tumor. Source of these receptors: a human donor with non-small cell lung cancer.

The V gene is TRBV27, the J gene TRBJ1-1; D is unclear. The CDR3 has 14 residues. V lost 5 bases and J 0 bases, leaving 10 bases between the germline ends. The germline V gene has CDR1 MNHEY and CDR2 SMNVEV (reference sequence). The CDR3 DNA reads TGTGCCAGCAGTACAAACCGATTGAACACTGAAGCTTTCTTT. As protein: CASSTNRLNTEAFF.

This chain joins TRBV7-9 and TRBJ1-2, with 7 bases lining up with TRBD1. Germline V CDR1 and CDR2: SEHNR, FQNEAQ (reference sequence). CDR3 length: 14 amino acids. Trimming removed 4 bases from V and 4 bases from J; junction bases left unmatched: 6. CDR3 residues: CASSSGQEVYGYTF. In nucleotides, the CDR3 is TGTGCCAGCAGCTCTGGACAGGAGGTCTATGGCTACACCTTC. The whole variable domain, remainder taken from reference TRBV7-9 and TRBJ1-2, is DTGVSQNPRHKITKRGQNVTFRCDPISEHNRLYWYRQTLGQGPEFLTYFQNEAQLEKSRLLSDRFSAERPKGSFSTLEIQRTEQGDSAMYLCASSSGQEVYGYTFGSGTRLTVV.

V usage is TRBV12-5 and J usage is TRBJ2-4; 11 bases agree with TRBD2. Germline lookup yields CDR1 LGHNT and CDR2 FRNRAP. The CDR3 consists of 15 residues. J was trimmed by 5 bases and V by 1 base; bases with no gene match: 1. The CDR3 bases are TGTGCTAGTGGTTTGGGACTAGCGGGGCAAAACATTCAGTACTTC. Encoded protein: CASGLGLAGQNIQYF.

This chain connects TRBV6-5 to TRBJ2-7; TRBD1 might be the D (6 bases). V was clipped by 5 bases and J by 2 bases, with 13 bases between them. The germline V gene has CDR1 MNHEY and CDR2 SVGAGI. This CDR3 contains 14 residues. Here the CDR3 reads CASSPGDGTYEQYF. The CDR3 nucleotides are TGTGCCAGCAGTCCAGGGGACGGGACCTACGAGCAGTACTTC.

The chain employs TRBV5-1 and TRBJ2-6; 7 positions agree with TRBD1. V lost 4 bases, J lost 0 bases, and 13 bases stayed unmatched. The CDR3 consists of 19 residues. Germline CDR1 reads SGHRS; CDR2 reads YFSETQ. CDR3 sequence reads: CASSRAGTEDLSGANVLTF. CDR3 DNA sequence: TGCGCCAGCAGCAGAGCCGGGACAGAGGACCTCTCTGGGGCCAACGTCCTGACTTTC.

The genes are TRBV2 and TRBJ2-2, with D possibly being TRBD1 (5 bases). V was trimmed by 4 bases and J by 5 bases, leaving 17 bases between them. This CDR3 has 16 amino acids. Per germline, CDR1 SNHLY and CDR2 FYNNEI. The CDR3 nucleotides are TGTGCCAGCAGTGCCAAGGACACCCGATGGACCGGGGAGCTGTTTTTT. It encodes CASSAKDTRWTGELFF.

The chain recombines TRBV10-3 with TRBJ2-7; 12 bases are shared with TRBD1. Germline CDR1 ENHRY, CDR2 SYGVKD. V lost 7 bases, J lost 2 bases, and 9 bases stayed unmatched. This CDR3 comprises 16 residues. CDR3 sequence: CAITQGGTGGTYEQYF. The CDR3, as DNA: TGTGCCATCACCCAAGGAGGGACAGGGGGCACCTACGAGCAGTACTTC.

This clone was picked up a small number of times. The V gene is TRBV9, the J gene TRBJ1-1; possibly TRBD1 for D (6 bases). The CDR3 is made up of 18 amino acids. V lost 5 bases and J 3 bases, leaving 26 bases between the germline ends. Germline V lookup: CDR1 SGDLS, CDR2 YYNGEE. As DNA, the CDR3 is TGTGCCAGCAGGGATAACAGTCCGGACAGTGGAGGACACACTGAAGCTTTCTTT. Translating gives CASRDNSPDSGGHTEAFF.

The V gene is TRBV14, the J gene TRBJ2-7; D gene ambiguous. The V gene's germline CDR1 is SGHDN and CDR2 FVKESK. V lost 2 bases to trimming and J lost 1 base, with 12 bases between them. CDR3 length equals 15 residues. CDR3 nucleotides: TGTGCCAGCAGCCAACTACCTACGGCATCCTACGAGCAGTACTTC. Translated, it gives CASSQLPTASYEQYF.

The chain carries TRBV5-1 and TRBJ2-3; D gene ambiguous. This CDR3 comprises 15 residues. The germline V gene has CDR1 SGHRS and CDR2 YFSETQ. The ends were cut back, 4 bases at V and 0 bases at J, with 12 bases in the middle. In nucleotides, the CDR3 is TGCGCCAGCAGCCCTGACGTAACTAGCACAGATACGCAGTATTTT. This gives the protein CASSPDVTSTDTQYF.

The chain combines TRBV6-1 with TRBJ1-1, with D uncertain. The CDR3 consists of 13 residues. Trimming pared 7 bases from V and 0 bases from J, leaving 9 bases between. CDR1 MNHNS and CDR2 SASEGT come from the germline V gene. The CDR3 nucleotides are TGTGCCAGCACCTACACGATGAACACTGAAGCTTTCTTT. Translated: CASTYTMNTEAFF.

This rearrangement joins TRBV5-4 to TRBJ2-7; 8 nucleotides line up with TRBD2. The CDR3 sequence is 15 residues long. V was pared by 4 bases and J by 4 bases, with 10 bases of the junction left unmatched. Germline lookup yields CDR1 SGHNT and CDR2 YYREEE (reference sequence). CDR3 in amino acids: CASSRPSSGLYEQYF. CDR3 coding DNA: TGTGCCAGCAGCCGACCTTCTAGCGGGCTTTACGAGCAGTACTTC.

The chain couples TRBV7-2 to TRBJ2-7; possibly TRBD1 for D (6 bases). The CDR3 covers 14 residues. Trimming stripped 2 bases from V and 6 bases from J, with 14 bases between. Germline CDR1 and CDR2: SGHTA and FQGNSA. The CDR3 is CASSLTGPGSEQYF. The CDR3, as DNA: TGTGCCAGCAGCTTAACAGGGCCGGGATCCGAGCAGTACTTC.

By its share, this clone is medium-sized. This sequence joins TRBV5-1 and TRBJ2-7, with TRBD2 identical over 8 bases. CDR3 size: 13 residues. Germline assignment: CDR1 SGHRS and CDR2 YFSETQ. V shed 7 bases and J 3 bases; nucleotides not matched to a gene: 6. CDR3 nucleotides: TGCGCCAGCCGTAGCGGGAATAACTACGAGCAGTACTTC. Encoded protein: CASRSGNNYEQYF.

V and J are TRBV7-8 and TRBJ1-2; D is undetermined. V was trimmed by 2 bases and J by 6 bases, leaving 10 bases between them. This CDR3 has 13 amino acids. Germline CDR1 SGHVS, CDR2 FQNEAQ. The CDR3: CASSLQVFNGYTF. DNA for the CDR3: TGTGCCAGCAGCTTACAGGTTTTTAATGGCTACACCTTC.

The chain carries TRBV30 and TRBJ2-2; no clear D gene. V was cut by 1 base and J by 0 bases, with 6 bases left in between. Germline-derived CDR1 and CDR2 are GTSNPN and SVGIG (reference sequence). The CDR3 contains 14 residues. The CDR3 loop reads CAWSATANTGELFF. CDR3 nucleotides: TGTGCCTGGAGTGCTACCGCGAACACCGGGGAGCTGTTTTTT.

This clone was recorded a few times. The rearrangement joins TRBV27 to TRBJ1-1; a possible D gene is TRBD1 (5 bases). V was trimmed by 5 bases and J by 1 base, leaving 14 bases between them. The CDR3 sequence is 15 residues long. In germline, CDR1 is MNHEY, CDR2 SMNVEV (reference sequence). The CDR3 sequence is CASSPLGRPNTEAFF. The CDR3 nucleotides read TGTGCCAGCAGTCCCCTGGGACGGCCGAACACTGAAGCTTTCTTT.

The chain joins TRBV7-2 to TRBJ2-1, with D possibly being TRBD2 (5 bases). V lost 4 bases, J lost 3 bases, and 13 bases lay in between. The germline V gene has CDR1 SGHTA and CDR2 FQGNSA. The CDR3 totals 15 residues. The CDR3 coding sequence is TGTGCCAGCAGCTCGCGGGTTGGTTTCTACAATGAGCAGTTCTTC. Residues: CASSSRVGFYNEQFF. Variable domain in full (rest from reference TRBV7-2 and TRBJ2-1): GAGVSQSPSNKVTEKGKDVELRCDPISGHTALYWYRQSLGQGLEFLIYFQGNSAPDKSGLPSDRFSAERTGGSVSTLTIQRTQQEDSAVYLCASSSRVGFYNEQFFGPGTRLTVL.

This clone was seen only a few times. The V call is TRBV11-2, the J call TRBJ1-1, with a possible D match to TRBD1 (6 bases). V was pared by 4 bases and J by 0 bases, with 9 bases between. Germline assignment: CDR1 SGHAT and CDR2 FQNNGV. The CDR3 runs 14 residues. This CDR3 is CASSYGQMNTEAFF. Written as DNA, the CDR3 is TGTGCCAGCAGCTACGGACAGATGAACACTGAAGCTTTCTTT.

The chain combines TRBV7-7 with TRBJ2-3; weak D call: TRBD1 (6 bases). This CDR3 comprises 16 residues. Trimming removed 5 bases from V and 1 base from J, with 16 bases in between. Germline V CDR1 and CDR2: SSHAT, FNYEAQ (reference sequence). CDR3 residues: CASSVGTTRGTDTQYF. The CDR3 DNA reads TGTGCCAGCAGCGTCGGGACAACCAGGGGCACAGATACGCAGTATTTT.

This clone was counted a few times. The V and J genes are TRBV7-2 and TRBJ2-7; D gene uncertain. Germline V gene data show CDR1 as SGHTA and CDR2 as FQGNSA. The CDR3 covers 12 residues. The V end was cut by 1 base, the J end by 6 bases, with 7 bases between. CDR3 nucleotide sequence: TGTGCCAGCAGCTTAGGGTCGGGCGAGCAGTACTTC. This sequence encodes CASSLGSGEQYF.

The rearrangement joins TRBV28 to TRBJ2-7; TRBD1 matches 11 bases. Germline CDR1 reads MDHEN; CDR2 reads SYDVKM. The CDR3 sequence is 16 residues long. V was clipped by 7 bases and J by 3 bases; unmatched bases: 11. DNA of the CDR3: TGTGCCAGCAAAATCGCGCCCGGGACAGGGGGCTACGAGCAGTACTTC. Its translation: CASKIAPGTGGYEQYF.

The chain is built from TRBV19 and TRBJ2-2; 7 nucleotides line up with TRBD1. The CDR3 loop spans 15 amino acids. Germline CDR1 reads LNHDA; CDR2 reads SQIVND (reference sequence). Trimming took 5 bases from V and 4 from J; bases not matched to a gene: 7. CDR3 amino acids: CASSPQGMSTGELFF. The CDR3, as DNA: TGTGCCAGTAGTCCACAGGGGATGAGCACCGGGGAGCTGTTTTTT.

V usage is TRBV5-1 and J usage is TRBJ2-3; the match to TRBD2 covers 10 bases. The CDR3 has 21 residues. The V and J ends lost 1 base and 0 bases, in that order; junction bases with no gene match: 17. Germline CDR1 is SGHRS and CDR2 is YFSETQ. The CDR3 is CASSLRALIPRTSGSTDTQYF. CDR3 nucleotide sequence: TGCGCCAGCAGCTTGCGGGCGCTGATACCCCGGACTAGCGGCAGCACAGATACGCAGTATTTT.

The chain's CDR3 is CASSPGPAIVNEQFF. Written as DNA, the CDR3 is TGTGCCAGCAGCCCGGGACCAGCAATAGTCAATGAGCAGTTCTTC. The rearrangement uses TRBV7-9 and TRBJ2-1; either TRBD1 or TRBD2 may supply D (5 bases each). Trimming left V 5 bases short and J 6 bases short, with 17 bases between. Germline CDR1 SEHNR, CDR2 FQNEAQ (reference sequence). The CDR3 extends over 15 amino acids.

The J gene is TRBJ1-6, the V gene TRBV27; D call uncertain. V lost 4 bases, J lost 4 bases, and 5 bases lay in between. This CDR3 is built from 13 residues. The germline V gene encodes CDR1 MNHEY and CDR2 SMNVEV (reference sequence). CDR3 in DNA: TGTGCCAGCAGTTCCGAGTATAATTCACCCCTCCACTTT. Translation: CASSSEYNSPLHF.

By frequency in the sample, this clone is hyperexpanded (1% or more). The rearrangement joins TRBV6-1 to TRBJ2-7; D is perhaps TRBD2 (7 bases). This CDR3 is built from 15 residues. Germline values: CDR1 MNHNS, CDR2 SASEGT. Trimming removed 2 bases at V and 2 bases at J, with 13 bases between. The CDR3 sequence: CASSEIGGGPYEQYF. The CDR3 nucleotides read TGTGCCAGCAGTGAAATAGGGGGGGGGCCCTACGAGCAGTACTTC.

The chain couples TRBV7-2 to TRBJ1-1; 7 bases line up with TRBD1. After removal of 0 bases from V and 5 bases from J, the junction contained 3 bases not matched to a gene. The CDR3 is 14 amino acids. Germline lookup yields CDR1 SGHTA and CDR2 FQGNSA. CDR3 DNA sequence: TGTGCCAGCAGCTTAGCACAGGGGCATACTGAAGCTTTCTTT. It translates to CASSLAQGHTEAFF. Using reference TRBV7-2 and TRBJ1-1 for the parts outside the CDR3, the full variable domain is GAGVSQSPSNKVTEKGKDVELRCDPISGHTALYWYRQSLGQGLEFLIYFQGNSAPDKSGLPSDRFSAERTGGSVSTLTIQRTQQEDSAVYLCASSLAQGHTEAFFGQGTRLTVV.

This clone is termed medium-sized. This CDR3 reads CASSEVDRPYEQYF. The CDR3 DNA reads TGCGCCAGCAGTGAAGTCGACAGACCCTACGAGCAGTACTTC. The chain is built from TRBV10-1 and TRBJ2-7; perhaps TRBD1 as D (5 bases). Germline V gene sequence: CDR1 WNHNN, CDR2 SYGVQD (reference sequence). The V gene lost 3 bases and the J gene lost 2 bases, with 11 bases spanning the gap. This CDR3 has 14 amino acids.

This clone was seen a handful of times. The rearrangement uses TRBV7-3 and TRBJ2-1; 8 bases match TRBD1. Germline V gives CDR1 SGHTA, CDR2 FQGTGA. The ends lost 5 bases at V and 5 bases at J; junction bases unmatched: 8. The CDR3 is 15 amino acids. In DNA, the CDR3 is TGTGCCAGCAGCCACACCTCGGGACAGGACAATGAGCAGTTCTTC. Its translation is CASSHTSGQDNEQFF.